The 6 T cell receptor beta chains listed next were all sequenced from one sample in a study of blood T cell repertoires in COVID-19 (dated by TCRdb to between 2020 and 2021). The library was built by means of the immunoSEQ multiplex PCR assay. The immuneACCESS repertoire file appears here via TCRdb, limited to in-frame rearrangements. These files lack a portion of the clones; in checked studies, under half of the deficit traces to unresolved V genes, and the cause of the others is not known. This sample has roughly 340,000 clones in its table, and about 90% of those were observed once. The ten largest clonotypes hold around 2% of the sample. Sequenced: PBMCs or T cells enriched from blood (not recorded which). These receptors all stem from a man aged 35 to 55 in a cohort exposed to, infected with or recovered from COVID-19 (not recorded which).

The rearrangement links TRBV4-1 to TRBJ2-5; tentatively, D is TRBD1 (6 bases). This CDR3 comprises 17 residues. V lost 0 bases to trimming and J lost 6 bases, with 20 bases between them. Germline CDR1 and CDR2: MGHRA and YSYEKL. As DNA, the CDR3 is TGCGCCAGCAGCCAAGATTTGGCCCAGCAGGGGCGGAAGACCCAGTACTTC. Protein product: CASSQDLAQQGRKTQYF.

The chain joins TRBV2 to TRBJ2-7, with 7 bases that match TRBD1. With 7 bases clipped from V and 12 bases from J, the junction kept 9 bases outside the gene matches. Germline CDR1 is SNHLY and CDR2 is FYNNEI. This CDR3 is 11 amino acids long. CDR3 in DNA: TGTGCCAGCACAAAAGGGACAGCCCCGTACTTC. The encoded protein is CASTKGTAPYF. Complete variable domain (other parts from reference TRBV2 and TRBJ2-7): EPEVTQTPSHQVTQMGQEVILRCVPISNHLYFYWYRQILGQKVEFLVSFYNNEISEKSEIFDDQFSVERPDGSNFTLKIRSTKLEDSAMYFCASTKGTAPYFGPGTRLTVT.

This clone was detected once. J is TRBJ1-1 and V is TRBV11-2; 8 bases agree with TRBD1. The ends lost 5 bases at V and 6 bases at J; junction bases unmatched: 5. The length of the CDR3 is 13 residues. From germline, CDR1 is SGHAT and CDR2 FQNNGV. This chain's CDR3 is CASSEDREAEAFF. For the CDR3, the DNA is TGTGCCAGCAGCGAGGACAGGGAGGCTGAAGCTTTCTTT.

This chain joins TRBV7-2 and TRBJ2-3; TRBD1 is a possible D gene (5 bases). The CDR3 consists of 12 residues. Germline V gene data show CDR1 as SGHTA and CDR2 as FQGNSA. Trimming pared 1 base from V and 14 bases from J, leaving 13 bases between. CDR3 residues: CASSLGLARGYF. In nucleotides, the CDR3 is TGTGCCAGCAGCTTAGGTCTGGCTAGGGGGTATTTT.

V is TRBV30 and J is TRBJ1-1, with D possibly matching TRBD1 (5 bases). Per the germline V gene, CDR1 is GTSNPN and CDR2 is SVGIG (reference sequence). Trimming removed 0 bases from V and 5 bases from J, with 16 bases in between. The CDR3 totals 15 residues. CDR3 protein: CAWSVATGFLTEAFF. Written as DNA, the CDR3 is TGTGCCTGGAGTGTAGCAACAGGTTTCTTAACTGAAGCTTTCTTT.

J is TRBJ2-7 and V is TRBV7-9, with 7 nucleotides matching TRBD2. V shed 2 bases and J 2 bases; nucleotides not matched to a gene: 12. Looked up from germline, CDR1 is SEHNR and CDR2 is FQNEAQ (reference sequence). The CDR3 covers 17 residues. The CDR3 loop is CASSLMSVRAGTYEQYF. CDR3 bases: TGTGCCAGCAGCTTAATGAGTGTTCGAGCGGGAACCTACGAGCAGTACTTC. Full variable domain (remainder filled in from reference TRBV7-9 and TRBJ2-7): DTGVSQNPRHKITKRGQNVTFRCDPISEHNRLYWYRQTLGQGPEFLTYFQNEAQLEKSRLLSDRFSAERPKGSFSTLEIQRTEQGDSAMYLCASSLMSVRAGTYEQYFGPGTRLTVT.